The clone carrying this T cell receptor (beta chain) was seen more than once but under ten times. What it binds is unknown. J was trimmed by 3 bases and V by 6 bases; bases with no gene match: 3. CDR3 length equals 15 residues. These data originate in a study of CD8 T cells in ankylosing spondylitis. Via MiXCR, TCRdb re-called the 5' RACE reads, giving one row per CDR3 protein. The data hold about 540,000 distinct CDR3 sequences, with roughly 13% observed a single time. Notes on the study in general: A TCR beta motif made of 7 to 9 highly homologous variants seemed typical of ankylosing spondylitis blood.

The chain has TRBV12-3 or TRBV12-4 and TRBJ2-2, with 11 bases aligning to TRBD1. The sequenced sample consisted of blood, either unsorted or a sorted T cell fraction (not recorded which). The source is a male donor with ankylosing spondylitis. The CDR3 here is CASRPGQGDTGELFF. The CDR3 nucleotides read TGTGCCAGCAGGCCGGGACAGGGGGACACCGGGGAGCTGTTTTTT.